The 5 T cell receptor beta chains below all came from one sample that was sequenced in a study of shared clonotypes between healthy human individuals. Profiling relied on immunoSEQ multiplex PCR, and the TCRdb table lists in-frame clones only, not all of them. Among 500,000 or so clones listed, around 95% were seen once. What was sequenced was naive CD4+ T cells sorted from blood. Subset: CD45RA+ positively selected. These receptors were taken from a woman in her twenties or thirties in good health.

The CDR3 protein is CASSSRDRGRTDTEAFF. As DNA, the CDR3 is TGCGCCAGCAGCTCAAGGGACAGGGGGCGGACCGACACTGAAGCTTTCTTT. The chain is built from TRBV5-1 and TRBJ1-1, with 12 bases fitting TRBD1. The CDR3 consists of 17 residues. J was trimmed by 3 bases and V by 3 bases; bases with no gene match: 9. Germline V gene sequence: CDR1 SGHRS, CDR2 YFSETQ.

This clone appeared a few times. The J gene is TRBJ1-2, the V gene TRBV5-1; 9 bases fit TRBD1. Germline CDR1 and CDR2: SGHRS and YFSETQ. There are 16 residues in the CDR3. The junction had 10 bases not matched to a gene; V was cut back by 3 bases and J by 4 bases. The CDR3 loop reads CASSSEGQGRSYGYTF. DNA for the CDR3: TGCGCCAGCAGCTCGGAGGGACAGGGAAGGAGCTATGGCTACACCTTC.

The genes are TRBV5-1 and TRBJ2-7; D unresolved. This CDR3 region has 13 residues. Trimming took 0 bases from V and 4 from J, leaving 8 bases between them. Germline assignment: CDR1 SGHRS and CDR2 YFSETQ. CDR3 residues: CASSLAVRYEQYF. CDR3 nucleotides: TGCGCCAGCAGCTTGGCCGTCCGTTACGAGCAGTACTTC.

V gene TRBV29-1 combines with J gene TRBJ2-1, with D perhaps TRBD1 or TRBD2 (5 bases each). CDR3 length equals 14 residues. Germline V gene lookup returns CDR1 SQVTM and CDR2 ANQGSEA. V lost 5 bases to trimming and J lost 0 bases, with 11 bases between them. Here the CDR3 reads CSVFGGSSYNEQFF. In nucleotides, the CDR3 is TGCAGCGTTTTTGGGGGAAGCTCCTACAATGAGCAGTTCTTC.

This sequence joins TRBV28 and TRBJ2-5; D is perhaps TRBD2 (5 bases). The end of the DNA is better explained by TRBJ2-7, so the J call may be wrong. CDR3 length: 12 residues. Germline CDR1 reads MDHEN; CDR2 reads SYDVKM. For the CDR3, the DNA is TGTGCCAGCAGTTTTGGGCGGGTCGAGCAGTACTTC. Its protein is CASSFGRVEQYF.